The T cell receptor beta chain under discussion was sequenced for a study of cytomegalovirus exposure and HLA in healthy donors. Primers included in the PCR were 60 Vbeta and 13 Jbeta primers. TCRdb's table, derived via immunoSEQ multiplex PCR, lists solely in-frame clones and lacks some. There are some 130,000 clones in the sample; around 75% occur only once, and about 3.4% lies in the top ten. The CDR3 is 16 amino acids. With V trimmed by 3 bases and J by 4 bases, 6 bases remained unmatched. The germline V gene encodes CDR1 LGHNA and CDR2 YSLEER. The TCR originated in a man aged 35 to 55 in good health and CMV-seronegative. The chain couples TRBV4-3 to TRBJ2-3, with 11 bases identical to TRBD1. The sequenced sample was PBMCs. In DNA form, the CDR3 reads TGCGCCAGCAGCCACGGACAGGGGGCTACGGCAGATACGCAGTATTTT. It yields the protein CASSHGQGATADTQYF.